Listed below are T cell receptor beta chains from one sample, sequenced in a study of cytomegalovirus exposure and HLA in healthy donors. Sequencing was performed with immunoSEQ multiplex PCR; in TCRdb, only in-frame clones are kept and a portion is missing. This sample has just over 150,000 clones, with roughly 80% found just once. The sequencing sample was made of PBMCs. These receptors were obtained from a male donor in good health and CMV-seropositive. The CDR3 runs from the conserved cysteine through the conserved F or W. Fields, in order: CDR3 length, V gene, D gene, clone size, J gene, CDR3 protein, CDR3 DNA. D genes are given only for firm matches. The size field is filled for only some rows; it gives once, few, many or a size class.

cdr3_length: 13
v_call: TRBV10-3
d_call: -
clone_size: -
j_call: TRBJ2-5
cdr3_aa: CAISGANPKTQYF
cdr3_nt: TGTGCCATCAGTGGGGCTAACCCCAAGACCCAGTACTTC

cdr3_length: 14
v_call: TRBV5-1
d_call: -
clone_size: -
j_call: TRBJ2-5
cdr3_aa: CASSIGGLQETQYF
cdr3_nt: TGCGCCAGCAGTATCGGGGGACTCCAAGAGACCCAGTACTTC

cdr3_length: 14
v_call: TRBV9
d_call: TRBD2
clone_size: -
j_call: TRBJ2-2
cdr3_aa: CASSESGTGGELFF
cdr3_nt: TGTGCCAGCAGCGAGAGCGGGACGGGCGGGGAGCTGTTTTTT

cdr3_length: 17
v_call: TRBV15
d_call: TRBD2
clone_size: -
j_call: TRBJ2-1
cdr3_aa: CATSAGLAGEMGYEQFF
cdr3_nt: TGTGCCACCAGCGCCGGACTAGCGGGAGAGATGGGCTATGAGCAGTTCTTC

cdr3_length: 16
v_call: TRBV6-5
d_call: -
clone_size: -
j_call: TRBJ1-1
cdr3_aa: CASSYDRPPAGTEAFF
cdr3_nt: TGTGCCAGCAGTTATGACAGGCCGCCGGCTGGCACTGAAGCTTTCTTT

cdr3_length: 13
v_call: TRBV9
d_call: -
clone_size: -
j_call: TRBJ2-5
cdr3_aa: CASSAYGVETQYF
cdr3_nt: TGTGCCAGCAGCGCCTACGGGGTGGAGACCCAGTACTTC

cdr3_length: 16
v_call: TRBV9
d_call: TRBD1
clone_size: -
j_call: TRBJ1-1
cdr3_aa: CASSARLGTGVTEAFF
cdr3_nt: TGTGCCAGCAGCGCAAGACTTGGGACAGGGGTGACTGAAGCTTTCTTT

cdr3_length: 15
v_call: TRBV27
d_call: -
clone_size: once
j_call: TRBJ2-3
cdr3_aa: CASSLPGQNTDTQYF
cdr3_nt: TGTGCCAGCAGTTTACCAGGGCAGAACACAGATACGCAGTATTTT

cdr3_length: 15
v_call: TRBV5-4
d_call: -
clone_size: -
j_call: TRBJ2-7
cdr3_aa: CASGPQGTLFSEQYF
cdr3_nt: TGTGCCAGCGGGCCACAGGGTACCCTCTTTAGTGAGCAGTACTTC

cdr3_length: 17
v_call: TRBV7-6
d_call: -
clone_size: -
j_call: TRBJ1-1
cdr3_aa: CASSQSSGTLTGTEAFF
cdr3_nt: TGTGCCAGCAGTCAAAGCTCCGGGACTCTCACGGGGACTGAAGCTTTCTTT

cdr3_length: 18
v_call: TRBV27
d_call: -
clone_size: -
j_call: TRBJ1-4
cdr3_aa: CASSLKGFPPATNEKLFF
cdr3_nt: TGTGCCAGCAGTTTAAAGGGGTTTCCCCCTGCAACTAATGAAAAACTGTTTTTT

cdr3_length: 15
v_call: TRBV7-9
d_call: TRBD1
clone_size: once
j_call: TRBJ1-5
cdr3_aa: CASSRGTGGNQPQHF
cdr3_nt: TGTGCCAGCAGCAGAGGGACAGGGGGCAATCAGCCCCAGCATTTT

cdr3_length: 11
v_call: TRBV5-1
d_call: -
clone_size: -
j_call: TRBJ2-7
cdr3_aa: CASSPGVEQYF
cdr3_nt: TGCGCCAGCAGCCCAGGGGTCGAGCAGTACTTC

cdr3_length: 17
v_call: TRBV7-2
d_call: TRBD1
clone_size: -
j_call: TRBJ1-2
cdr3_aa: CASSPRQGVIRIGGYTF
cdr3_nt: TGTGCCAGCAGCCCACGACAGGGCGTTATTAGAATTGGGGGCTACACCTTC